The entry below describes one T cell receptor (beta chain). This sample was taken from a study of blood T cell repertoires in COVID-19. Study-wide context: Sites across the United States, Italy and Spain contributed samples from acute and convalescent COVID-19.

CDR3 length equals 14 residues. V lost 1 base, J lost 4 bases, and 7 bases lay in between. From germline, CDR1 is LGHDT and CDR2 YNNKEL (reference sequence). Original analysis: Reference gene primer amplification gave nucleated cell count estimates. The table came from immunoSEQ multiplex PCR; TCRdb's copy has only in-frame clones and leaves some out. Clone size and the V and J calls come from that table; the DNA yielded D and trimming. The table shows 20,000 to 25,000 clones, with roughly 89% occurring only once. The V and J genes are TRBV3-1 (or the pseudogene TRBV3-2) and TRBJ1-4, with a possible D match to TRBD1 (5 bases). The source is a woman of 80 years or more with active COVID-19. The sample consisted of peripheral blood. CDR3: CASSQAQGNEKLFF. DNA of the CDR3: TGTGCCAGCAGCCAAGCTCAGGGTAATGAAAAACTGTTTTTT.